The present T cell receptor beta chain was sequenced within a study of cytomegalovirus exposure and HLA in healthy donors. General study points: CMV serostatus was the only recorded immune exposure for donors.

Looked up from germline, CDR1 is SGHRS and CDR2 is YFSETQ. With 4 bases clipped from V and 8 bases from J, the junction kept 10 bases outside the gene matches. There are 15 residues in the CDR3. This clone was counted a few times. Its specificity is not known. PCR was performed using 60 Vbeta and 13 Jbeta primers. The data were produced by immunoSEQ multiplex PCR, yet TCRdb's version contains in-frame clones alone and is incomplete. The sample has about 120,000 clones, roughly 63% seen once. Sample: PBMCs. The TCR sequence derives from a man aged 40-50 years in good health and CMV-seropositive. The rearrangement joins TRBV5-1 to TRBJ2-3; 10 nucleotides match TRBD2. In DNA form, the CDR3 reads TGCGCCAGCAGCCAAAGCGGGGGGGCCGACTCTACGCAGTATTTT. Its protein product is CASSQSGGADSTQYF.